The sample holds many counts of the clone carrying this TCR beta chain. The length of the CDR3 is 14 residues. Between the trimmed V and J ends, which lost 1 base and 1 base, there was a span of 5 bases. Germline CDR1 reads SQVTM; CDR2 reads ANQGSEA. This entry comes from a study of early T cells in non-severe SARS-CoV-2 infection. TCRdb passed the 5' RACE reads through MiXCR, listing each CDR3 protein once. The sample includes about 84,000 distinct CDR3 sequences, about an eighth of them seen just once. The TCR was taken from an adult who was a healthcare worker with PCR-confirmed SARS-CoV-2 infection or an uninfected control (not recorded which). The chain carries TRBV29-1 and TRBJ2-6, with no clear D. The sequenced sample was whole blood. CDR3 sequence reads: CSVEAESGANVLTF. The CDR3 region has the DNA TGCAGCGTTGAAGCGGAGTCTGGGGCCAACGTCCTGACTTTC.